This T cell receptor (beta chain) is from a study of cytomegalovirus exposure and HLA in healthy donors (dated by TCRdb to about 2017). Study-level background: An earlier analysis of under 600 of the donors reported approximately 270 Gb of sequence data and more than 90 million unique TCR beta sequences from about 179 million T cells. An early release that covered some 640 HLA-typed donors contained around 300 gigabases of sequencing data and around 80 million unique TCR sequences. Of the 398 genotyped donors, 65% to 90% were placed in the genetic ancestry cluster associated with self-reported Caucasian donors. The study aimed to test whether signatures of past pathogen exposure could be identified by cataloging public T cell receptors. Using immunosequencing, the study profiled T cell repertoires from about 650 subjects and related those repertoires to cytomegalovirus serostatus. In addition to the first cohort of approximately 670 subjects, a separate validation cohort of approximately 130 different subjects was used. To predict cytomegalovirus infection status, the study combined high-throughput TCR immunosequencing, statistical association of individual TCRs with disease status, and machine learning. A later analysis re-analyzed previously published TCR beta repertoires from roughly 690 donors and added high-resolution HLA genotyping to study TCR occurrence patterns. Rather than drawing on any new phenotypic data, the later analysis identified candidate immune exposures from TCR beta sequences and the way those sequences occurred across donors. To decide whether each TCR beta V gene segment behaved as functional or pseudogenic, an earlier analysis of fewer than 750 of the donors relied on high-throughput TCR beta sequencing. Donor age, sex, ethnicity and CMV serostatus were compiled together with the repertoire data. In a later genetic analysis, genome-wide SNP genotypes for about 55% of the roughly 670 donors were used, and that subset was treated as a discovery cohort. Every discovery cohort repertoire had been produced on one sequencing platform. HLA typing included class I and class II loci at four-digit resolution. The number of typed donors differed by locus: 629-630 for A, B, C, DRB1 and DQB1; roughly 510 for DQA1; around 580 for DPA1; and about 450 for DPB1. Four to six DR-DQ haplotypes were handled as single units for association and clustering because linkage in the cohort was strong. Among about 390 genotyped donors of the cohort, an average of around 240,000 unique TCR beta nucleotide sequences were sequenced per donor, roughly 20% of them non-productive.

The library was produced with the immunoSEQ multiplex PCR assay. For the multiplex PCR, a mixture combining 60 forward primers for TCR Vbeta segments and 13 reverse primers for TCR Jbeta segments was used. Amplification of the CDR3 region of rearranged TCR beta genes was performed with a multiplex PCR assay on genomic DNA. The amplified TCR beta libraries were sequenced on the Illumina HiSeq System as 87-base-pair reads. Concerning the study's data processing: A later analysis tallied 70 million to 100 million unique TCR beta chains across the 666 repertoires, and approximately 11 million of those chains were shared by two or more donors. Raw reads were error-corrected and collapsed into unique sequences with a nearest-neighbor algorithm that merged closely related sequences to remove PCR and sequencing errors. To assign V, D and J gene segments, CDR3 sequences were aligned to IMGT reference sequences. For a sequence to be retained, a match of at least six nucleotides to both a V gene segment and a J gene segment was required. Rearrangements were called productive when the CDR3 lacked stop codons and stayed in frame with V and J; all others were non-productive. Following IMGT convention, CDR3 was defined as the stretch from the second conserved V-encoded cysteine to the conserved J-encoded phenylalanine. Sequences without an unambiguous match to a single V gene segment were excluded from the earlier analysis of approximately 560 of the donors. In an earlier analysis of some 590 of the donors, V segments were called functional above 56.7% productive rearrangements and were called segregating when the between-donor standard deviation exceeded 5%. To diagnose cytomegalovirus status from the catalog of TCR beta chain sequences, a statistical classification framework was built. In a later analysis, TCR nucleotide sequences were compared against IMGT/GENE-DB human TR gene sequences so that V and J genes could be assigned. In a later analysis, CDR3 sequences and most-parsimonious VDJ recombination scenarios were assigned using the TCRdist pipeline. In a later analysis, every TCR beta chain was defined by the combination of its CDR3 amino acid sequence and its V-gene family, and reads without a unique V-gene family were dropped. In a later analysis, fewer than 650 highly shared, low-generation-probability nucleotide sequences were removed to address suspected cross-contamination and a sequencing artifact. A later analysis calculated a clonal expansion index for each public chain from normalized within-repertoire ranks of inferred template counts. In a later analysis, generation probabilities were computed using a VDJ recombination model fitted to out-of-frame rearrangements, and the results were checked against IGoR. In a later analysis, hypergeometric tests were used to score TCR-TCR, TCR-HLA and TCR-CMV co-occurrence, with a repertoire-size bias correction applied to TCR pairs. A later analysis estimated false discovery rates by permuting HLA or CMV assignments 20 times. In a later analysis, co-occurring TCRs were grouped with DBSCAN, and TCRdist sequence similarity was added when clustering was performed within HLA-allele-positive subsets. For co-occurrence clustering, repertoires with fewer than 30,000 or more than 120,000 public chains were excluded, along with roughly 5 repertoires with anomalous nucleotide sharing. Held by TCRdb, this immuneACCESS table contains in-frame sequences only and omits some clones. Under half of the omission traces to an unresolved V gene where checked; the cause of the rest is unknown. V and J calls and clone size follow that table, whereas D and trimming were derived from the DNA. In this sample the table shows 250,000 to 350,000 clones, about four fifths of which occur a single time. 0.3% to 0.35% of the sample goes to the ten largest clones.

Paper-wide results and their limitations: Across donors, most TCR sequences were observed very rarely, whereas some public TCRs were present in many individuals. A few of the identified cytomegalovirus-associated TCR beta chains were confirmed in vitro to be specific for cytomegalovirus antigens. Linkage disequilibrium might explain the correlated functional status among segregating V segments, but an unknown experimental factor could not be excluded. In both the original and validation cohorts, the classifier was reported to diagnose cytomegalovirus status with high specificity and sensitivity. It was suggested by the authors that the approach could potentially be generalized to other disease states and immunological phenotypes. In a later genetic analysis, a missense DCLRE1C variant was associated with V-gene and J-gene trimming of TCR beta chains, and the association was replicated in an independent cohort. Some IMGT-functional V segments, including TRBV6-2 and TRBV6-3, could not be told apart with the 87-base-pair reads, so those segments were excluded. In the study, about 150 TCR beta chains were listed as associated with cytomegalovirus. In an earlier analysis of over 550 of the donors, most TCR beta V segments were observed in productive rearrangements about 87% or about 30% of the time, broadly matching IMGT annotations. The presence/absence analyses assumed that sequencing depth was roughly uniform across donors, and that assumption may not be true. In a later analysis, several top co-occurrence clusters were reported to appear linked to parvovirus B19, influenza, CMV and Epstein-Barr virus. A group of highly shared sequence variants was considered likely to be a technical artifact of the sequencing pipeline. For the cohort, immune exposure information was limited to CMV serostatus. A further reported finding was that TCR beta sequences accurately predicted the HLA-A and HLA-B alleles for most subjects in the first cohort. The cohort was sequenced for TCR beta chains only, and without alpha or paired-chain data the features that could be detected were limited. In a later analysis, TCR association rates were found to vary across HLA loci, with the most associated TCRs seen for DRB1 alleles and the fewest for HLA-C alleles. In a later analysis, HLA-associated TCR beta chains showed more clonal expansion and lower generation probabilities than non-associated chains that were equally common. Specific HLA alleles were associated with over 15,000 TCR beta sequences at a false discovery rate of 0.05 in a later analysis. A later analysis found that most CMV-associated TCR beta chains appeared HLA-restricted, with HLA associations seemingly driven largely by CMV exposure. In a later genetic analysis, fewer N-insertions in productive TCRs were reported among donors in an Asian-associated ancestry cluster than the roughly 640-donor mean. Because counts were too low, about 18 rarely observed V segments, including chromosome 9 orphons, were left out of the earlier analysis of 587 of the donors. Because some donors lacked HLA typing at each locus, the association tests relied only on the typed subset. When HLA alleles, especially DR and DQ, strongly co-occurred, TCR associations were difficult to assign to individual alleles.

Turning to this clone: Its antigen remains unidentified. The record has no base qualities; no much larger clone is one base away.

The CDR3 spans 13 residues, from the cysteine through the phenylalanine. Only the CDR3 DNA stays, 39 bases, in frame from base 1. The germline V end is reduced by 0 bases and the J end by 10 bases; junction bases left unmatched: 6. CDR1 GTSNPN and CDR2 SVGIG were looked up in the germline V gene (reference sequence). In total, over 600 healthy bone marrow donors made up the cohort. At the time of sampling, all cohort members were nominally healthy, though unrecorded immune exposures were likely present. The donor was CMV seronegative and belonged to the group of 352 seronegative cohort members. Every donor gave a peripheral blood sample, and the peripheral blood mononuclear cells from that sample were used for TCR beta sequencing. Genomic DNA extraction from the blood cell samples was performed with the Qiagen DNeasy Blood Extraction Kit.

The clonotype was recovered from a girl between 2 and 10 years old in good health and CMV-seronegative. The receptor chain draws on TRBV30 and TRBJ2-3; 8 central bases correspond to TRBD1. Sequencing used PBMCs. The DNA reads as follows: TGTGCCTGGAGTGTACAGGGGGTAGGACCGCAGTATTTT. Translated, this gives CAWSVQGVGPQYF. This CDR3, with the reference TRBV30 and TRBJ2-3 proteins standing in past its ends, gives the full variable domain SQTIHQWPATLVQPVGSPLSLECTVEGTSNPNLYWYRQAAGRGLQLLFYSVGIGQISSEVPQNLSASRPQDRQFILSSKKLLLSDSGFYLCAWSVQGVGPQYFGPGTRLTVL.